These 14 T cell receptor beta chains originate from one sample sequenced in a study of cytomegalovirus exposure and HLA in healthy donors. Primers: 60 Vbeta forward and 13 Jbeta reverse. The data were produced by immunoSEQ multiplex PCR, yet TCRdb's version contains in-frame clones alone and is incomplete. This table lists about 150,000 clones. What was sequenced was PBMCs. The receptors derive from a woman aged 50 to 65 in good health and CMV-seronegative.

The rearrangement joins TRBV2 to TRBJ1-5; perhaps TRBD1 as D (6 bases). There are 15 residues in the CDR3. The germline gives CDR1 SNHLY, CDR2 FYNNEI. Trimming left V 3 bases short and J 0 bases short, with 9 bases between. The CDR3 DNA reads TGTGCCAGCAGTGATCCAGGGGCTAGCAATCAGCCCCAGCATTTT. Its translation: CASSDPGASNQPQHF.

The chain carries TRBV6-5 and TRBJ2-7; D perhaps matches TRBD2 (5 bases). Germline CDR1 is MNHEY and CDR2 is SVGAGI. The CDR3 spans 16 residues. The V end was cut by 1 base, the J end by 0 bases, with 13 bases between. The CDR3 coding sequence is TGTGCCAGCAGTTACTTGAGGGAAATTCTCTCCTACGAGCAGTACTTC. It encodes CASSYLREILSYEQYF.

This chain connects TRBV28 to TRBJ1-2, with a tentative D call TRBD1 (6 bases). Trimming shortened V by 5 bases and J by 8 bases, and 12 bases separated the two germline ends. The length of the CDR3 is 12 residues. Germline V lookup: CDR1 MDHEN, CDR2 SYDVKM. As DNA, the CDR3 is TGTGCCAGCAGTCAACAGGGTAAGGGCTACACCTTC. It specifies CASSQQGKGYTF.

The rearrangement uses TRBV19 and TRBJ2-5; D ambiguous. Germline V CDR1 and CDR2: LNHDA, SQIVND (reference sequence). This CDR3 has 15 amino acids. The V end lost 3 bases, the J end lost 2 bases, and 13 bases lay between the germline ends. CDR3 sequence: CASSMAGAEQETQYF. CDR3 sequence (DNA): TGTGCCAGTAGTATGGCCGGTGCGGAACAAGAGACCCAGTACTTC.

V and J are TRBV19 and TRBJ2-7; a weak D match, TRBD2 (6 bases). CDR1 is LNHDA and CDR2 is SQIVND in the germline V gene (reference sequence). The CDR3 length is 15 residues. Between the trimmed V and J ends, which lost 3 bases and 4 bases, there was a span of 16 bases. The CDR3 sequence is CASSMPGTRNYEQYF. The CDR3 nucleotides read TGTGCCAGTAGTATGCCCGGGACTCGAAATTACGAGCAGTACTTC.

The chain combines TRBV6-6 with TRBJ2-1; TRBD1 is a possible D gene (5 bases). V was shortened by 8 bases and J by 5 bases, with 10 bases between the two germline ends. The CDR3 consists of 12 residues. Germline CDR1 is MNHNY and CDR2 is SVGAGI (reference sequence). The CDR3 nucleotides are TGTGCCAGCCTAACCAGGGACAATGAGCAGTTCTTC. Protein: CASLTRDNEQFF.

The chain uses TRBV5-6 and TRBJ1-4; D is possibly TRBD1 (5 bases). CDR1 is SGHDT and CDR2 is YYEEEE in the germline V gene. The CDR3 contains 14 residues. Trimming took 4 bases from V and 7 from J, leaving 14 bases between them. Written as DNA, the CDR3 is TGTGCCAGCAGCGAAGGGGTTAGAAGTGAAAAACTGTTTTTT. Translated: CASSEGVRSEKLFF.

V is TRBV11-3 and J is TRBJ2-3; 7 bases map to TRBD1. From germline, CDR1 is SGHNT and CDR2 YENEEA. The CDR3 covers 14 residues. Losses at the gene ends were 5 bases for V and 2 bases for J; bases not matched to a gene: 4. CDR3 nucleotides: TGTGCCAGCAGCCGGGACAGCTTCACAGATACGCAGTATTTT. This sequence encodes CASSRDSFTDTQYF.

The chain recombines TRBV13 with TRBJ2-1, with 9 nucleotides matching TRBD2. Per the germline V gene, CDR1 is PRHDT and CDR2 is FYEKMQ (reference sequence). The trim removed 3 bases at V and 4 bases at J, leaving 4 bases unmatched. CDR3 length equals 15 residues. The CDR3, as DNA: TGTGCCAGCAGCTTCCCTAGCGGGGAGTACAATGAGCAGTTCTTC. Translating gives CASSFPSGEYNEQFF.

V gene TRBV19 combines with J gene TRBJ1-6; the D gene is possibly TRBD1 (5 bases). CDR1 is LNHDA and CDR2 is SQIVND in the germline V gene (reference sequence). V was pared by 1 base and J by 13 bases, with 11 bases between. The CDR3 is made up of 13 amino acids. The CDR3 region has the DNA TGTGCCAGTAGTATAGGAGCGGGGGTGCCCCTCCACTTT. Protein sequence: CASSIGAGVPLHF.

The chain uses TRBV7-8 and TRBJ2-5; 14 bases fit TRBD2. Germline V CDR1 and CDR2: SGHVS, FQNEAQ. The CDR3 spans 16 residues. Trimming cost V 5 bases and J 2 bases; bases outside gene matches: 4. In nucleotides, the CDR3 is TGTGCCAGCAGCCCTCGGACTAGCGGGGGGCAAGAGACCCAGTACTTC. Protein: CASSPRTSGGQETQYF.

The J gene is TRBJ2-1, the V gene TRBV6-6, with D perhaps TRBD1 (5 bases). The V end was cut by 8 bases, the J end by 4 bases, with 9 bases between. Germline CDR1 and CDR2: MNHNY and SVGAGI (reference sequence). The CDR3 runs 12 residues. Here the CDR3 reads CASQQEYNEQFF. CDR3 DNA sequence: TGTGCCAGCCAACAGGAATACAATGAGCAGTTCTTC.

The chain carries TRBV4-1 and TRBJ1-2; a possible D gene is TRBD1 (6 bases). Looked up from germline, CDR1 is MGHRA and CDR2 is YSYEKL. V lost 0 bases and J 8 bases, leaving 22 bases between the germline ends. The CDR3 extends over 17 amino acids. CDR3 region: CASSQEAPGHRVRGYTF. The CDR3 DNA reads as TGCGCCAGCAGCCAAGAAGCCCCGGGACACCGGGTCCGGGGCTACACCTTC.

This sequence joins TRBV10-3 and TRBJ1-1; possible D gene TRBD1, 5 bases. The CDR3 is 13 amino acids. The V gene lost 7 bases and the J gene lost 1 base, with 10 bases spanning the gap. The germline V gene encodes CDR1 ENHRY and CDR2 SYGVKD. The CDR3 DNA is TGTGCCATCATAAGGGGAAAGAACACTGAAGCTTTCTTT. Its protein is CAIIRGKNTEAFF.